This TCR beta chain was recovered during a study of shared clonotypes between healthy human individuals. Clones were sequenced by immunoSEQ multiplex PCR, and TCRdb holds only the in-frame ones, with some missing. Of about 990,000 clones listed, roughly 74% are singletons. CDR1 and CDR2 from the germline V gene are SGHRS and YFSETQ. Trimming at V came to 7 bases and at J to 6 bases, leaving 11 bases not matched to a gene. CDR3 size: 14 residues. Sequenced sample: memory CD4+ T cells from PBMCs. The subset was: CD45RA-negative fraction. The V call is TRBV5-1, the J call TRBJ2-7; 9 bases map to TRBD2. The receptor was derived from a man aged 18-30 years in good health. Some clones in this sample may be carry-over from other donors' samples. The CDR3 DNA sequence: TGCGCCAGCGGTAAAGCGGGAGGTGATGGCGAGCAGTACTTC. It translates to CASGKAGGDGEQYF.